This TCR beta chain was recovered during a study of regulatory T cells in long-lasting Graves disease. This clonotype was recorded many times. Researchers made TCR beta libraries by using iRepertoire HTBI primers and running Arm-PCR on CDR3 regions. Authors' methods: Identification of gene segments yielded approximately 62 TRBV and 14 to 15 TRBJ across samples. TCRdb reanalysed the multiplex PCR reads using MiXCR and keeps one entry per CDR3 protein. The V and J calls were not made by the authors but by TCRdb's processing. The sample carries more than 350,000 distinct CDR3 sequences, under 25% recorded once. Time point defined: persistent/refractory GD, antithyroid drugs over 5 years with positive TRAb. Generation of the TCR library employed RNA extracted from PBMCs. The ends were cut back, 0 bases at V and 4 bases at J, with 15 bases in the middle. There are 16 residues in the CDR3. Germline assignment: CDR1 SNHLY and CDR2 FYNNEI.

This sequence was found in a female donor with Graves disease. This specimen consisted of peripheral blood mononuclear cells (PBMCs), obtained when the disease was refractory, from a patient treated with antithyroid drugs. The V call is TRBV2, the J call TRBJ1-2; D is uncertain. The CDR3 loop reads CASSEAVGSGVYGYTF. In nucleotides, the CDR3 is TGTGCCAGCAGTGAAGCGGTGGGGTCCGGAGTCTATGGCTACACCTTC.